This T cell receptor (beta chain) was captured in a study of T cells in Graves' hyperthyroidism and ophthalmopathy. Across the whole study: Peripheral blood was taken when the disease was first diagnosed, before any treatment began.

This clonotype was seen repeatedly, ten times or more. The CDR3 totals 17 residues. Germline V CDR1 and CDR2: MDHEN, SYDVKM. J was trimmed by 7 bases and V by 7 bases; bases with no gene match: 17. Every diagnosis used clinical symptoms, serum thyroxine and TRAb, thyroid ultrasound and orbital computed tomography. From RNA transcripts, TCR beta CDR3 regions were amplified. A set of HTBI primers served as the primers for a first-round RT-PCR of the TCR CDR3. From the multiplex PCR reads, TCRdb called clonotypes with MiXCR, one entry per CDR3 protein. In the table there are some 570,000 distinct CDR3 sequences, 14% of which are singletons.

This TCR was sampled from a young woman with Graves' ophthalmopathy. The rearrangement joins TRBV28 to TRBJ2-1; TRBD1 matches 9 bases. Source material: blood. The CDR3 loop is CASNTWAGTGYLNEQFF. The CDR3 DNA reads TGTGCCAGCAATACATGGGCTGGGACAGGGTATTTGAATGAGCAGTTCTTC.